The clone carrying this T cell receptor (beta chain) was detected ten times or more. Its specificity is unknown. With the read ending 3 residues before the CDR3 end, the germline J gene is used to fill in that end. The record originates from a study of T cell clonality in common variable immunodeficiency. Points from the study as a whole: Links between repertoire features and CVID complications were heterogeneity-limited. Reportedly, TCR beta sequences from common variable immunodeficiency showed fewer deletions and N-nucleotide insertions. CVID subjects showed higher TCRbeta clonality than healthy controls.

TCRdb keeps only in-frame clones here, not all; method: immunoSEQ multiplex PCR. The record shows tens of thousands of clones for this sample, with no singletons present. The CDR3 length is 14 residues. V was clipped by 0 bases and J by 8 bases; unmatched bases: 3. Germline V gene lookup returns CDR1 DFQATT and CDR2 SNEGSKA (reference sequence). Specimen: peripheral blood mononuclear cells. This sequence was found in a human donor with common variable immunodeficiency. This rearrangement joins TRBV20-1 to TRBJ2-1, with 11 bases aligning to TRBD2. The CDR3 is CSARETSGAHEQFF. Partial CDR3 DNA: TGCAGTGCTAGAGAGACTAGCGGGGCCCATGAG.